The sample holds many counts of the clone carrying this TCR beta chain. This specimen comes from a study of identical twins. TCRdb passed the 5' RACE reads through MiXCR, listing each CDR3 protein once. Of roughly 240,000 distinct CDR3 sequences listed, approximately 7.3% were seen once; the top ten hold under 7%. V was pared by 8 bases and J by 4 bases, with 10 bases between. The CDR3 is made up of 12 amino acids. CDR1 is KGHDR and CDR2 is SFDVKD in the germline V gene. These sequences were also reported in another study, on yellow fever vaccine responses in identical twins.

The rearrangement links TRBV24-1 to TRBJ1-1; no firm D call. This TCR was sampled from a woman under 30 in good health. Specimen: CD8+ T cells sorted from blood. CDR3 in amino acids: CATKEGSTEAFF. The DNA of the CDR3 is TGTGCCACCAAAGAGGGCAGCACTGAAGCTTTCTTT.